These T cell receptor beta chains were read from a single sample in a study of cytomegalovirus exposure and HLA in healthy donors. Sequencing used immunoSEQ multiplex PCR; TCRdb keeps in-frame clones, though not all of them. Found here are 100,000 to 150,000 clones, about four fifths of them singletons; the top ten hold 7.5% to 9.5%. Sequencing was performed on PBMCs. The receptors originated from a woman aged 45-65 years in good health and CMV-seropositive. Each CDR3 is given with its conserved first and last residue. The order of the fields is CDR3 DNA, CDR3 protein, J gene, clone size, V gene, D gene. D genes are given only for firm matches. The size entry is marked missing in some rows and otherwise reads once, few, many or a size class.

DNA: TGTGCCAGAAGGACAGGGGCGAACACTGAAGCTTTCTTT; CDR3: CARRTGANTEAFF; J: TRBJ1-1; size: few; V: TRBV9; D: TRBD1
DNA: TGTGCCAGCAGCTTCAGGGACTCCCAAGAGACCCAGTACTTC; CDR3: CASSFRDSQETQYF; J: TRBJ2-5; size: -; V: TRBV7-2; D: -
DNA: TGTGCCAGCAGTTTCTCAGGGATCTCCTACGAGCAGTACTTC; CDR3: CASSFSGISYEQYF; J: TRBJ2-7; size: -; V: TRBV27; D: -
DNA: TGTGCCAGCAGTTACTCCCTAGCGGGAGTCTACGAGCAGTACTTC; CDR3: CASSYSLAGVYEQYF; J: TRBJ2-7; size: -; V: TRBV6-5; D: TRBD2
DNA: TGTGCCTGGGCGGGGGGACTGGTAGCCAAAAACATTCAGTACTTC; CDR3: CAWAGGLVAKNIQYF; J: TRBJ2-4; size: -; V: TRBV30; D: TRBD2
DNA: TGTGCCAGCAGCTTAACTCGACAGGCCTCCCCCCTCCACTTT; CDR3: CASSLTRQASPLHF; J: TRBJ1-6; size: -; V: TRBV7-2; D: -
DNA: TGTGCCAGCATTTTGACAGGGGTAATCTATGGCTACACCTTC; CDR3: CASILTGVIYGYTF; J: TRBJ1-2; size: -; V: TRBV6-1; D: TRBD1
DNA: TGCGCCAGCAGCCAGTCCAGGGGAAATGAAAAACTGTTTTTT; CDR3: CASSQSRGNEKLFF; J: TRBJ1-4; size: -; V: TRBV4-3; D: -
DNA: TGTGCCAGCAGCTTAAGGCCGTCGGGGGAAAAACTGTTTTTT; CDR3: CASSLRPSGEKLFF; J: TRBJ1-4; size: -; V: TRBV11-2; D: -
DNA: TGTGCCAGCAGCTTGGCCGTCGCAGGTTATGGCTACACCTTC; CDR3: CASSLAVAGYGYTF; J: TRBJ1-2; size: few; V: TRBV5-4; D: -
DNA: TGTGCCAGCAGTTACTCGGGGACTAGCGCCACAGATACGCAGTATTTT; CDR3: CASSYSGTSATDTQYF; J: TRBJ2-3; size: -; V: TRBV6-6; D: TRBD2
DNA: TGTGCCTGGAGTGAGACAGGCGAAGCTTTCTTT; CDR3: CAWSETGEAFF; J: TRBJ1-1; size: -; V: TRBV30; D: -
DNA: TGTGCCAGCTCACGGCGTGGGACTAGGAGGGATTCGAGCCCCTACGAGCAGTACTTC; CDR3: CASSRRGTRRDSSPYEQYF; J: TRBJ2-7; size: -; V: TRBV18; D: TRBD2
DNA: TGTGCCAGTAGTACAGGACTAGCTAGCGTCATTCAGTACTTC; CDR3: CASSTGLASVIQYF; J: TRBJ2-4; size: -; V: TRBV19; D: TRBD2
DNA: TGTGCCAGCAGTGTTTCCTATCAGCCCCAGCATTTT; CDR3: CASSVSYQPQHF; J: TRBJ1-5; size: -; V: TRBV6-4; D: -
DNA: TGTGCCAGCAGCTTAGTGGGACAGGGTGTAGAGCAGTACTTC; CDR3: CASSLVGQGVEQYF; J: TRBJ2-7; size: -; V: TRBV7-8; D: TRBD1
DNA: TGCAGCGTTGCCCGGACAGGGGGTCGGACTGAAGCTTTCTTT; CDR3: CSVARTGGRTEAFF; J: TRBJ1-1; size: -; V: TRBV29-1; D: TRBD1
DNA: TGCGCCAGCAGCTTGCAGGGGGCGACTGAAGCTTTCTTT; CDR3: CASSLQGATEAFF; J: TRBJ1-1; size: -; V: TRBV5-1; D: TRBD1
DNA: TGTGCCACCAGCAGAGGACACCTGGCAGGGCTGGATGGCTACACCTTC; CDR3: CATSRGHLAGLDGYTF; J: TRBJ1-2; size: -; V: TRBV15; D: -
DNA: TGCGCCAGCAGCCAGGAGGTACTTGTCTATGGCTACACCTTC; CDR3: CASSQEVLVYGYTF; J: TRBJ1-2; size: -; V: TRBV4-1; D: -
DNA: TGTGCCAGCAGCTTGGTGGGTGGGCTCCTCTCCTACAATGAGCAGTTCTTC; CDR3: CASSLVGGLLSYNEQFF; J: TRBJ2-1; size: medium-sized; V: TRBV5-6; D: -
DNA: TGTGCCAGTAGAGGAACAGGTTTGAGTTGGGAAAAACTGTTTTTT; CDR3: CASRGTGLSWEKLFF; J: TRBJ1-4; size: -; V: TRBV19; D: -
DNA: TGTGCCAGCAGCGTGGGGACAGAATATTCTAACTATGGCTACACCTTC; CDR3: CASSVGTEYSNYGYTF; J: TRBJ1-2; size: -; V: TRBV7-9; D: TRBD1
DNA: TGTGCCAGCAGCGCCCCACAGGGTCCCAATTCACCCCTCCACTTT; CDR3: CASSAPQGPNSPLHF; J: TRBJ1-6; size: -; V: TRBV9; D: -
DNA: TGTGCCAGCAGTACCCTCCCCGGCGGGGGTGAAGCTTTCTTT; CDR3: CASSTLPGGGEAFF; J: TRBJ1-1; size: few; V: TRBV2; D: -
DNA: TGTGCCAGCAGGACCCGGGGGAATCAGCCCCAGCATTTT; CDR3: CASRTRGNQPQHF; J: TRBJ1-5; size: -; V: TRBV6-6; D: -
DNA: TGTGCCAGCAGCCTCCGACTAGCGGGAGCCCACAATGAGCAGTTCTTC; CDR3: CASSLRLAGAHNEQFF; J: TRBJ2-1; size: -; V: TRBV7-9; D: TRBD2
DNA: TGTGCCAGCAGCCTCTTTAGGGGCGCCGATACGCAGTATTTT; CDR3: CASSLFRGADTQYF; J: TRBJ2-3; size: -; V: TRBV11-3; D: -
DNA: TGTGCCAGCAGCGTAGAGTTCGGGTTTTCGGGAGATACGCAGTATTTT; CDR3: CASSVEFGFSGDTQYF; J: TRBJ2-3; size: -; V: TRBV9; D: -
DNA: TGTGCCAGCTCACCATGGGCAGTGTACGAGCAGTACTTC; CDR3: CASSPWAVYEQYF; J: TRBJ2-7; size: -; V: TRBV18; D: -
DNA: TGTGCCAGCAGCCCGGCGACAGGGGGCTTCGGGGAGCTGTTTTTT; CDR3: CASSPATGGFGELFF; J: TRBJ2-2; size: -; V: TRBV9; D: TRBD1